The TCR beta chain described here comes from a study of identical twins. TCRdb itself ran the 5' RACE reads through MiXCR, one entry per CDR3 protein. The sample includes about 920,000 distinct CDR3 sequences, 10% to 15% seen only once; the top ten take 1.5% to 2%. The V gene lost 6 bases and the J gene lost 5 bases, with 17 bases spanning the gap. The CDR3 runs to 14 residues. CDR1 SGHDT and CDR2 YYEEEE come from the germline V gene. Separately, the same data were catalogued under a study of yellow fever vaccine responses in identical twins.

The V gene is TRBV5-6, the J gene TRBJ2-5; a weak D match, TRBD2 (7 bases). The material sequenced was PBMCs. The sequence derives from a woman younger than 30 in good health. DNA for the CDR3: TGTGCCAGCATCTTAGGGGGGGCCCGGGAGACCCAGTACTTC. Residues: CASILGGARETQYF.